One and the same sample provided the 29 T cell receptor beta chains below, sequenced in a study of T cells in Graves' hyperthyroidism and ophthalmopathy. TCR beta CDR3 region amplification was performed from RNA transcripts. Researchers ran a first-round RT-PCR on the TCR CDR3 using the HTBI primer set. MiXCR, run by TCRdb on the multiplex PCR reads, gives a single entry per CDR3 protein. Of more than 500,000 distinct CDR3 sequences listed, about 16% are singletons. The sequencing input was blood. The receptor set was obtained from a woman in her thirties with Graves' ophthalmopathy.

The V call is TRBV7-9, the J call TRBJ1-5, with unresolved D. V gave up 4 bases and J gave up 1 base, with 8 bases separating them. This CDR3 has 14 residues. CDR1 and CDR2 (germline): SEHNR, FQNEAQ (reference sequence). The CDR3, as DNA: TGTGCCAGCAGCTACCTAGGGAGCAATCAGCCCCAGCATTTT. Residues: CASSYLGSNQPQHF.

The CDR3 nucleotides are TGTGCCAGCAGCCAAATAACAGGGGGCCCCTACGAGCAGTACTTC. Residues: CASSQITGGPYEQYF. V and J are TRBV3-1 and TRBJ2-7, with TRBD1 matching 9 bases. The CDR3 loop spans 15 amino acids. The trim removed 2 bases at V and 2 bases at J, leaving 4 bases unmatched. Germline values: CDR1 LGHDT, CDR2 YNNKEL (reference sequence).

This clonotype was observed a handful of times. The chain carries TRBV28 and TRBJ2-5; 7 positions agree with TRBD1. Germline V gene sequence: CDR1 MDHEN, CDR2 SYDVKM. The V and J ends lost 6 bases and 1 base, in that order; junction bases with no gene match: 14. This CDR3 spans 17 amino acids. The CDR3 DNA reads as TGTGCCAGCAGCCAAACCCCGGGACAGAGCCTCCAAGAGACCCAGTACTTC. Translation gives CASSQTPGQSLQETQYF.

This clonotype was detected ten times or more. The V call is TRBV7-9, the J call TRBJ1-1; D gene ambiguous. The germline V gene encodes CDR1 SEHNR and CDR2 FQNEAQ (reference sequence). CDR3 size: 11 residues. Trimming cost V 6 bases and J 8 bases, with 10 bases left between them. The CDR3 nucleotides are TGTGCCAGCAGTTCTTATGAGGAAGCTTTCTTT. Translated: CASSSYEEAFF.

This clonotype was observed many times. The V call is TRBV7-9, the J call TRBJ2-7; D gene ambiguous. Germline loops: CDR1 SEHNR, CDR2 FQNEAQ (reference sequence). This CDR3 spans 13 amino acids. V dropped 1 base and J dropped 3 bases, with 7 bases sitting between them. DNA of the CDR3: TGTGCCAGCAGCTTAGTGGGGATCTACGAGCAGTACTTC. It specifies CASSLVGIYEQYF.

This clonotype was seen a handful of times. This chain connects TRBV7-9 to TRBJ2-7; D uncertain. V lost 0 bases and J lost 9, with 9 bases in between. Per the germline V gene, CDR1 is SEHNR and CDR2 is FQNEAQ (reference sequence). The CDR3 contains 12 residues. The CDR3 spells CASSLAGLGQYF. The CDR3 nucleotides read TGTGCCAGCAGCTTAGCGGGTCTCGGGCAGTACTTC. Combining the CDR3 with reference TRBV7-9 and TRBJ2-7 gives the whole variable domain DTGVSQNPRHKITKRGQNVTFRCDPISEHNRLYWYRQTLGQGPEFLTYFQNEAQLEKSRLLSDRFSAERPKGSFSTLEIQRTEQGDSAMYLCASSLAGLGQYFGPGTRLTVT.

There are many counts of this clonotype. The chain carries TRBV7-8 and TRBJ2-7; possibly TRBD2 for D (6 bases). V was clipped by 0 bases and J by 7 bases, with 19 bases between them. Germline V gene data show CDR1 as SGHVS and CDR2 as FQNEAQ. The CDR3 totals 16 residues. For the CDR3, the DNA is TGTGCCAGCAGCTTAGCTCGGTGGTCAAATGGGAGGGAGCAGTACTTC. It translates to CASSLARWSNGREQYF.

This clonotype has ten or more counts. The chain has TRBV6-1 and TRBJ2-3, with D possibly TRBD1 on 6 matching bases. The germline V and J ends were trimmed by 5 bases and 0 bases, with 12 bases remaining between them. CDR1 and CDR2 (germline): MNHNS, SASEGT. This CDR3 spans 15 amino acids. For the CDR3, the DNA is TGTGCCAGCAGTACCGGACAGATTAGCACAGATACGCAGTATTTT. Protein product: CASSTGQISTDTQYF.

This clonotype was seen at least ten times. The chain is built from TRBV7-2 and TRBJ1-2, with TRBD1 matching 9 bases. Germline V CDR1 and CDR2: SGHTA, FQGNSA. V shed 5 bases and J 1 base; nucleotides not matched to a gene: 5. The CDR3 runs 15 residues. In DNA form, the CDR3 reads TGTGCCAGCAGCCCGGGGACAGGGCTTAACTATGGCTACACCTTC. This translates into CASSPGTGLNYGYTF.

The chain combines TRBV5-5 with TRBJ2-3, with no clear D. The CDR3 contains 12 residues. Germline V gene sequence: CDR1 SGHKS, CDR2 YYEKEE (reference sequence). Between the trimmed V and J ends, which lost 7 bases and 6 bases, there was a span of 12 bases. CDR3 protein: CASGPTADTQYF. The CDR3 bases are TGTGCCAGCGGACCTACGGCGGATACGCAGTATTTT.

The chain combines TRBV12-5 with TRBJ1-5; tentatively, D is TRBD1 (5 bases). Per germline, CDR1 LGHNT and CDR2 FRNRAP. V was clipped by 0 bases and J by 0 bases, with 24 bases between them. The CDR3 has 21 amino acids. The CDR3 here is CASGLVMVGTSGKYSNQPQHF. Written as DNA, the CDR3 is TGTGCTAGTGGTTTGGTAATGGTAGGGACCTCGGGTAAATATAGCAATCAGCCCCAGCATTTT.

Only a few counts were recorded for this clonotype. The chain is built from TRBV28 and TRBJ2-1, with D possibly TRBD1 on 6 matching bases. With 7 bases removed from V and 9 bases from J, the gap between germline ends came to 19 bases. CDR1 and CDR2 (germline): MDHEN, SYDVKM. The CDR3 sequence is 14 residues long. The CDR3 DNA sequence: TGTGCCAGCACCCTAGGGACATGGGACGGTGAGCAGTTCTTC. Translated, it gives CASTLGTWDGEQFF.

The rearrangement links TRBV14 to TRBJ2-2, with D uncertain. V lost 0 bases, J lost 7 bases, and 12 bases lay in between. Germline lookup yields CDR1 SGHDN and CDR2 FVKESK. There are 15 residues in the CDR3. The CDR3 sequence: CASSQDTVPNGELFF. For the CDR3, the DNA is TGTGCCAGCAGCCAAGACACCGTCCCAAACGGGGAGCTGTTTTTT.

V gene TRBV30 combines with J gene TRBJ2-1; 8 positions agree with TRBD2. Losses at the gene ends were 2 bases for V and 5 bases for J; bases not matched to a gene: 2. The V gene's germline CDR1 is GTSNPN and CDR2 SVGIG (reference sequence). This CDR3 is 13 amino acids long. DNA for the CDR3: TGTGCCTGGAGTTTACTAGCGGACAATGAGCAGTTCTTC. This sequence encodes CAWSLLADNEQFF.

This clonotype came up a few times. The chain couples TRBV6-2 or TRBV6-3 to TRBJ2-5, with 7 bases matching TRBD2. J lost 0 bases, V lost 8 bases, and 9 bases had no gene match. Germline CDR1 reads MNHEY; CDR2 reads SVGEGT. The CDR3 contains 15 residues. The CDR3: CASGASGMYQETQYF. DNA of the CDR3: TGTGCCAGCGGAGCTAGCGGAATGTACCAAGAGACCCAGTACTTC.

This clonotype came up many times. This rearrangement joins TRBV12-3 or TRBV12-4 to TRBJ2-1; 9 bases align to TRBD2. The J segment lost 10 bases and the V segment lost 1 base, leaving 8 bases of the junction unmatched. The length of the CDR3 is 15 residues. The CDR3 DNA follows: TGTGCCAGCAGTTTAGGCCTAGCGGGACGGGGGGAGCAGTTCTTC. It translates to CASSLGLAGRGEQFF.

Note on this clonotype: This may arise from a read error, as a much more abundant clone is one base away. The chain employs TRBV28 and TRBJ2-7; D gene uncertain. CDR1 MDHEN and CDR2 SYDVKM come from the germline V gene. The length of the CDR3 is 15 residues. The V end lost 2 bases, the J end lost 4 bases, and 15 bases lay between the germline ends. CDR3 DNA sequence: TGTGCCAGCAGTTTACTCGGACCAGTTATTTACGAGCAGTACTTC. It codes for CASSLLGPVIYEQYF. Variable domain in full (rest from reference TRBV28 and TRBJ2-7): DVKVTQSSRYLVKRTGEKVFLECVQDMDHENMFWYRQDPGLGLRLIYFSYDVKMKEKGDIPEGYSVSREKKERFSLILESASTNQTSMYLCASSLLGPVIYEQYFGPGTRLTVT.

This sequence joins TRBV4-1 and TRBJ2-2; the match to TRBD2 covers 13 bases. CDR1 and CDR2 (germline): MGHRA, YSYEKL. V lost 0 bases and J lost 10; bases outside the gene matches: 8. The CDR3 is 17 residues long. CDR3 loop: CASSQDSGLAGSQELFF. In nucleotides, the CDR3 is TGCGCCAGCAGCCAAGATTCGGGACTAGCGGGGTCCCAGGAGCTGTTTTTT.

The J gene is TRBJ2-7, the V gene TRBV6-6; TRBD1 agrees at 7 bases. The ends lost 0 bases at V and 0 bases at J; junction bases unmatched: 8. CDR3 length: 17 residues. Germline V gene lookup returns CDR1 MNHNY and CDR2 SVGAGI (reference sequence). The CDR3 is CASSYSPGQRSSYEQYF. For the CDR3, the DNA is TGTGCCAGCAGTTACTCACCGGGACAGAGGAGCTCCTACGAGCAGTACTTC.

The chain has TRBV5-6 and TRBJ1-5; D is unresolved. The CDR3 runs 16 residues. Per germline, CDR1 SGHDT and CDR2 YYEEEE. Between the trimmed V and J ends, which lost 4 bases and 5 bases, there was a span of 19 bases. The CDR3 DNA reads TGTGCCAGCAGCCCCTGGGTTGGTCGGGTTGATCAGCCCCAGCATTTT. Translation: CASSPWVGRVDQPQHF.

This clonotype was detected only a few times. A much larger clone differs from this one at a single base, so this may be a read error. This chain connects TRBV20-1 to TRBJ1-1; 7 positions agree with TRBD1. This CDR3 region has 14 residues. Germline CDR1 DFQATT, CDR2 SNEGSKA (reference sequence). For the CDR3, the DNA is TGCAGTGCTAGAATGGCGACAGGGAACACTAAAGCTTTCTTT. Its translation is CSARMATGNTKAFF.

This clonotype turned up a few times. The chain has TRBV20-1 and TRBJ2-5; maybe TRBD2 (5 bases). Trimming shortened V by 1 base and J by 5 bases, and 8 bases separated the two germline ends. The CDR3 loop spans 12 amino acids. Germline CDR1 reads DFQATT; CDR2 reads SNEGSKA (reference sequence). CDR3 in amino acids: CSARVRVETQYF. The DNA for the CDR3 is TGCAGTGCTAGAGTGCGGGTGGAGACCCAGTACTTC.

Concerning this clonotype: This could be a read error, since a much larger clone is one nucleotide away. The chain links TRBV6-2 or TRBV6-3 to TRBJ2-1; 12 nucleotides align to TRBD2. The V and J ends lost 0 bases and 12 bases, in that order; junction bases with no gene match: 6. The CDR3 loop spans 15 amino acids. Germline V gives CDR1 MNHEY, CDR2 SVGEGT. The CDR3 here is CASSYSPSGRDGQFF. The CDR3 DNA sequence: TGTGCCAGCAGTTACTCCCCTAGCGGGAGGGATGGGCAGTTCTTC.

The sample holds a few counts of this clonotype. The chain recombines TRBV3-1 with TRBJ2-7; D gene ambiguous. Trimming removed 1 base at V and 2 bases at J, with 9 bases between. The CDR3 loop spans 14 amino acids. The germline V gene encodes CDR1 LGHDT and CDR2 YNNKEL (reference sequence). The CDR3, as DNA: TGTGCCAGCAGCCAAGCGGCTACTCCCTACGAGCAGTACTTC. Protein: CASSQAATPYEQYF.

This clonotype was counted at least ten times. The chain recombines TRBV12-3 or TRBV12-4 with TRBJ2-3, with D unclear. The CDR3 runs to 13 residues. V shed 5 bases and J shed 2 bases, with 8 bases lying between them. The CDR3: CASSELFTDTQYF. CDR3 DNA: TGTGCCAGCAGTGAACTTTTCACAGATACGCAGTATTTT.

This clonotype has a count of ten or more. This sequence joins TRBV12-3 or TRBV12-4 and TRBJ2-5; TRBD2 might be the D (6 bases). This CDR3 is built from 14 residues. With 5 bases removed from V and 2 bases from J, the gap between germline ends came to 12 bases. DNA for the CDR3: TGTGCCAGCAGTCCATTGGGGGGACAAGAGACCCAGTACTTC. This encodes CASSPLGGQETQYF.

The table lists this clonotype with many counts. This chain links TRBV20-1 with TRBJ2-4; the D gene is possibly TRBD2 (6 bases). The CDR3 sequence is 13 residues long. V was clipped by 1 base and J by 5 bases, with 9 bases between them. Per germline, CDR1 DFQATT and CDR2 SNEGSKA (reference sequence). The CDR3 bases are TGCAGTGCTAGAGGGGGGGTTCAAAACATTCAGTACTTC. It translates to CSARGGVQNIQYF.

The chain uses TRBV4-3 and TRBJ2-1; D may match TRBD1 or TRBD2 (5 bases each). Looked up from germline, CDR1 is LGHNA and CDR2 is YSLEER. The CDR3 totals 12 residues. The ends were cut back, 3 bases at V and 8 bases at J, with 8 bases in the middle. The CDR3 spells CASSQGPDEQFF. In nucleotides, the CDR3 is TGCGCCAGCAGCCAGGGACCCGATGAGCAGTTCTTC.

This clonotype was seen at least ten times. The CDR3 DNA is TGCGCCAGCAGTGACCCAGCGGGAGATGATACGCAGTATTTT. Its translation: CASSDPAGDDTQYF. The gene calls are TRBV10-1 and TRBJ2-3; 8 bases align to TRBD2. The CDR3 covers 14 residues. Germline CDR1 is WNHNN and CDR2 is SYGVQD (reference sequence). Trimming removed 3 bases from V and 6 bases from J; junction bases left unmatched: 5.